This T cell receptor beta chain was found in a study of blood T cell repertoires in COVID-19. On the study more broadly: Researchers got acute and convalescent COVID-19 samples from the United States, Italy and Spain. T cells, B-cell-depleted T cells, or PBMCs provided the cDNA or gDNA that served as material.

Germline assignment: CDR1 MNHEY and CDR2 SMNVEV (reference sequence). Trimming pared 3 bases from V and 0 bases from J, leaving 12 bases between. The CDR3 sequence is 16 residues long. How the authors handled the data: Quantification of nucleated cells was approximated via reference gene primer amplification. Sequenced by immunoSEQ multiplex PCR; TCRdb stores in-frame clones only, minus some. That table gives V, J and clone size, and the DNA gave D and trimming. The repertoire holds approximately 150,000 clones, with 80% to 85% as singletons. The sequence came from a man between 65 and 85 years old with active or convalescent COVID-19. The sequencing input was peripheral blood. The chain couples TRBV27 to TRBJ2-1, with D possibly being TRBD2 (6 bases). CDR3 sequence reads: CASSFSAGYSYNEQFF. The CDR3 DNA reads as TGTGCCAGCAGTTTTTCCGCGGGGTACTCCTACAATGAGCAGTTCTTC.